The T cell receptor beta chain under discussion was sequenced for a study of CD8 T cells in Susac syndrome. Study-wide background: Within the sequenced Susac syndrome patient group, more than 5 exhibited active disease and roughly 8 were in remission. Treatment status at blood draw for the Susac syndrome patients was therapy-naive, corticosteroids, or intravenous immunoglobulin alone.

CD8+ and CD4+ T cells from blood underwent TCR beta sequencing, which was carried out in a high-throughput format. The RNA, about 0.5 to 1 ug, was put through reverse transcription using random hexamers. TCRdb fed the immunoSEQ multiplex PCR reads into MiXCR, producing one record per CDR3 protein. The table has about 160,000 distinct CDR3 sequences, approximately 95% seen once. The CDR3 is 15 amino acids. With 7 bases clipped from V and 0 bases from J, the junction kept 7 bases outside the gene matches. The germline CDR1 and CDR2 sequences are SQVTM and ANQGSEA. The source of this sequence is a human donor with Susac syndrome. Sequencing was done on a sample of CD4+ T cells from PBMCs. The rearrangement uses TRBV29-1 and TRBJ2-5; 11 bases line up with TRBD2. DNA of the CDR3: TGCAGCGCACCTGGGACTAGCGGATACCAAGAGACCCAGTACTTC. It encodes CSAPGTSGYQETQYF.